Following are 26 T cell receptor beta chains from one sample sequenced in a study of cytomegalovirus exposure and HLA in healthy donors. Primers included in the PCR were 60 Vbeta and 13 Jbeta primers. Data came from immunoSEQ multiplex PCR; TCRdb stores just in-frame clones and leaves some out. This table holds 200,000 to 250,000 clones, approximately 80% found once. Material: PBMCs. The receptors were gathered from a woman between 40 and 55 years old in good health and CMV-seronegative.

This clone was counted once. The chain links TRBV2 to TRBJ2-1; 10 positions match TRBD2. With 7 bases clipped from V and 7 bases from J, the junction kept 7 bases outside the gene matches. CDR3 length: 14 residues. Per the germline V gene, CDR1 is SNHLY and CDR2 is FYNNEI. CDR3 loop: CASKSGLASNEQFF. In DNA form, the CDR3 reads TGTGCCAGCAAATCGGGACTAGCGAGTAATGAGCAGTTCTTC.

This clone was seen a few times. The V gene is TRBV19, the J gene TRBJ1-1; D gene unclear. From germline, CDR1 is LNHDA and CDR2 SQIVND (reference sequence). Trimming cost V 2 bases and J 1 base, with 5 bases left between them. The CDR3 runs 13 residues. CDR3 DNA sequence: TGTGCCAGTAGTATACAAAAGAACACTGAAGCTTTCTTT. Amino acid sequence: CASSIQKNTEAFF.

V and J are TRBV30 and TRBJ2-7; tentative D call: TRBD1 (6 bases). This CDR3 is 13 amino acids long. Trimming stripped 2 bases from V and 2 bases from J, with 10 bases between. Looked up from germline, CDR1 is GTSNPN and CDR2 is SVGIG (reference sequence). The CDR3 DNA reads TGTGCCTGGAGTAGGGGGTTTCCCTACGAGCAGTACTTC. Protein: CAWSRGFPYEQYF.

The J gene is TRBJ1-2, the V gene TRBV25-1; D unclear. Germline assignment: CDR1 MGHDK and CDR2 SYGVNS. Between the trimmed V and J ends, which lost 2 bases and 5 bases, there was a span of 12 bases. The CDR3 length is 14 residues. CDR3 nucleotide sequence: TGTGCCAGCAGTGAAAACCCGAGGAAGTATGGCTACACCTTC. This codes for CASSENPRKYGYTF.

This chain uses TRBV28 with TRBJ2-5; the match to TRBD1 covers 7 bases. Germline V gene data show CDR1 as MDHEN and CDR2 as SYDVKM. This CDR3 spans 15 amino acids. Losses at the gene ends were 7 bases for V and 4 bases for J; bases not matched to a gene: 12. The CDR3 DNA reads TGTGCCAGCACTAACATAGGACAGGCGCGAGAGACCCAGTACTTC. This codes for CASTNIGQARETQYF. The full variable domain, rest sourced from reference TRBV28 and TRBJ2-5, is DVKVTQSSRYLVKRTGEKVFLECVQDMDHENMFWYRQDPGLGLRLIYFSYDVKMKEKGDIPEGYSVSREKKERFSLILESASTNQTSMYLCASTNIGQARETQYFGPGTRLLVL.

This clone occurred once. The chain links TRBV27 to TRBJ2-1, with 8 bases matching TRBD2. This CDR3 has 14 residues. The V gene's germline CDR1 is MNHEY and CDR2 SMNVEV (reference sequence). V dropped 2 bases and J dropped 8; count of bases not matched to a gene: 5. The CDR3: CASSLRGGGHEQFF. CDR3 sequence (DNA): TGTGCCAGCAGTTTACGGGGGGGCGGTCATGAGCAGTTCTTC.

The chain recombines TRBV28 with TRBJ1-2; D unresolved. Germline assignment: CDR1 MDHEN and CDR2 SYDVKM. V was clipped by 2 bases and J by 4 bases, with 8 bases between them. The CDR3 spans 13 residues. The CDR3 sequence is CASSLSRAYGYTF. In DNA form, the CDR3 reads TGTGCCAGCAGTTTAAGTCGAGCCTATGGCTACACCTTC.

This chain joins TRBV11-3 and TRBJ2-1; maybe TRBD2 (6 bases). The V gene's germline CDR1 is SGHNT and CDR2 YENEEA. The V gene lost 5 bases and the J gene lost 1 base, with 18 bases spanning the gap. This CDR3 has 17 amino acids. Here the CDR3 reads CASSPHTGDGSYNEQFF. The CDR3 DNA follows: TGTGCCAGCAGCCCCCACACGGGGGACGGGTCCTACAATGAGCAGTTCTTC.

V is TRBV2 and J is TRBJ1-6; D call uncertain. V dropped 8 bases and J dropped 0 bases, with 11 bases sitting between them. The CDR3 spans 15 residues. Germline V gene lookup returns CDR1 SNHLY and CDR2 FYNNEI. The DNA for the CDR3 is TGTGCCAGCGCGAAGGAGAACTCCTATAATTCACCCCTCCACTTT. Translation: CASAKENSYNSPLHF.

The CDR3, as DNA: TGCGCCAGCAGCTTGGAATCCGGGATGGATTCACCCCTCCACTTT. Translation gives CASSLESGMDSPLHF. The chain has TRBV5-1 and TRBJ1-6; the D is unclear. This CDR3 is 15 amino acids long. Germline CDR1 SGHRS, CDR2 YFSETQ. V shed 0 bases and J shed 8 bases, with 12 bases lying between them. The variable domain in full, with the rest retrieved from reference TRBV5-1 and TRBJ1-6, is KAGVTQTPRYLIKTRGQQVTLSCSPISGHRSVSWYQQTPGQGLQFLFEYFSETQRNKGNFPGRFSGRQFSNSRSEMNVSTLELGDSALYLCASSLESGMDSPLHFGNGTRLTVT.

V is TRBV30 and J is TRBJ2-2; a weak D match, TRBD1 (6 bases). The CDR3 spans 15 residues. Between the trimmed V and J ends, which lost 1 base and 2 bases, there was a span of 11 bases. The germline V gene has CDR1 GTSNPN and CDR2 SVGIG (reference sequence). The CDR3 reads CAWSGDTRNTGELFF. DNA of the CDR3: TGTGCCTGGAGTGGGGACACCCGAAACACCGGGGAGCTGTTTTTT.

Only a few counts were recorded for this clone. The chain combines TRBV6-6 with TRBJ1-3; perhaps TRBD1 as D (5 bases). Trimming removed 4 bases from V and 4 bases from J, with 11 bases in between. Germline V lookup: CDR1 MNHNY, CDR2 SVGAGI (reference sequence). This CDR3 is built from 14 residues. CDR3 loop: CASSFRDGGNTIYF. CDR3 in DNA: TGTGCCAGCAGTTTCAGGGATGGAGGAAACACCATATATTTT.

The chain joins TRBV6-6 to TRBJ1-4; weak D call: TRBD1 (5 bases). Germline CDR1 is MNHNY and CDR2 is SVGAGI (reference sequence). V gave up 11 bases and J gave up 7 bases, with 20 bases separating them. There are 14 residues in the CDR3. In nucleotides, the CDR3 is TGTGCCTCCTACTCGGCGGGGGATGGTGAAAAACTGTTTTTT. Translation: CASYSAGDGEKLFF.

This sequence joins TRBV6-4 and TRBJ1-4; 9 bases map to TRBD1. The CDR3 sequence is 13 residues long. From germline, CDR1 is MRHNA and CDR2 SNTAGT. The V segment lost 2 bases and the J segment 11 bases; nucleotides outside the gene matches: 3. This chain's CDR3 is CASSDNGQGKLFF. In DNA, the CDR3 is TGTGCCAGCAGTGACAATGGACAGGGGAAACTGTTTTTT.

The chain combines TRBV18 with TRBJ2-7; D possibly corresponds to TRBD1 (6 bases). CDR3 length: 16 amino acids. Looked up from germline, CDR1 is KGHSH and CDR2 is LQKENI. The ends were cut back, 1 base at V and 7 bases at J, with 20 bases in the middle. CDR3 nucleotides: TGTGCCAGCTCACCACAGGCTACAGGGATGGGTGGTGAGCAGTACTTC. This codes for CASSPQATGMGGEQYF.

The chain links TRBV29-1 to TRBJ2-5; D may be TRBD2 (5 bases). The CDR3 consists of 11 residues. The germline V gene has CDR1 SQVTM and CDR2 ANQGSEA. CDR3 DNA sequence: TGCAATAGGAGGCCGAAAGAGACCCAGTACTTC. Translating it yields CNRRPKETQYF.

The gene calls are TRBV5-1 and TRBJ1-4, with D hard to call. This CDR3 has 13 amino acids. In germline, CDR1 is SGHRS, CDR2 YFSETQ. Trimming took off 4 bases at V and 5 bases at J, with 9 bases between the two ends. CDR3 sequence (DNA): TGCGCCAGCAGCCTAGGCATAAATGAAAAACTGTTTTTT. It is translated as CASSLGINEKLFF.

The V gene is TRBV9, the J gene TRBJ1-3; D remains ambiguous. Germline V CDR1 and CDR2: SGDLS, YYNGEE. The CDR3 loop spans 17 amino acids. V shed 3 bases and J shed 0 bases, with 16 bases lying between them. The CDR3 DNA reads TGTGCCAGCAGCGCCCAATCGGACTCAAACTCTGGAAACACCATATATTTT. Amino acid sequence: CASSAQSDSNSGNTIYF. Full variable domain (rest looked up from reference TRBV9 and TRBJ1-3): DSGVTQTPKHLITATGQRVTLRCSPRSGDLSVYWYQQSLDQGLQFLIQYYNGEERAKGNILERFSAQQFPDLHSELNLSSLELGDSALYFCASSAQSDSNSGNTIYFGEGSWLTVV.

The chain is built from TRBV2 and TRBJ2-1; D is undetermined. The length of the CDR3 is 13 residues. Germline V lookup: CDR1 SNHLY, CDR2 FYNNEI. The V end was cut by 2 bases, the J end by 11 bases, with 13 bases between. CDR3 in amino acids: CASSESARLKQFF. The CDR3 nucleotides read TGTGCCAGCAGTGAATCCGCGCGGTTGAAGCAGTTCTTC.

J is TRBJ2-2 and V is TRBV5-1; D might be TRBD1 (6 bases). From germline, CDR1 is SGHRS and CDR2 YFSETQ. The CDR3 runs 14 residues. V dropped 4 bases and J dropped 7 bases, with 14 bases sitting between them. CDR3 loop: CASSLSQGYGELFF. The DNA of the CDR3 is TGCGCCAGCAGCCTTTCCCAGGGGTACGGGGAGCTGTTTTTT. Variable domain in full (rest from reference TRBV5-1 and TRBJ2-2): KAGVTQTPRYLIKTRGQQVTLSCSPISGHRSVSWYQQTPGQGLQFLFEYFSETQRNKGNFPGRFSGRQFSNSRSEMNVSTLELGDSALYLCASSLSQGYGELFFGEGSRLTVL.

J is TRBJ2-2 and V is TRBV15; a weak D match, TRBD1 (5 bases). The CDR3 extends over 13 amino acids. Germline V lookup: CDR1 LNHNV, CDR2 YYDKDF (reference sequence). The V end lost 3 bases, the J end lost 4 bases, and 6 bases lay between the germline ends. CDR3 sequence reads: CATSSRGTGELFF. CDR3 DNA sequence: TGTGCCACCAGCAGTAGGGGCACCGGGGAGCTGTTTTTT.

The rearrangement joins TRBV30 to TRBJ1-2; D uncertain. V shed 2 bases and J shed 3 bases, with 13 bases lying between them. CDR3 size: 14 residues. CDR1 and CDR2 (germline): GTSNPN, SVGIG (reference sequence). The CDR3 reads CAWSSVKPHYGYTF. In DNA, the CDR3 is TGTGCCTGGAGTTCGGTCAAACCACACTATGGCTACACCTTC.

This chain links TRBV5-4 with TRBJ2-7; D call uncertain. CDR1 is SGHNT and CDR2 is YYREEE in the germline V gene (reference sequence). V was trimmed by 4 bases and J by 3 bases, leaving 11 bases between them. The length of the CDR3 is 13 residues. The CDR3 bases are TGTGCCAGCAGCAAAGAGATTCTCTACGAGCAGTACTTC. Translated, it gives CASSKEILYEQYF.

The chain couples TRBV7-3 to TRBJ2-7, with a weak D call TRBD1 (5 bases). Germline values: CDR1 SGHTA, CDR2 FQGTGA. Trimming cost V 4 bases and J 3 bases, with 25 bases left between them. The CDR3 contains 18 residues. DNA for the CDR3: TGTGCCAGCAGCTGCCCCTCAGGCGACAGCGTAGAAGTCTACGAGCAGTACTTC. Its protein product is CASSCPSGDSVEVYEQYF.

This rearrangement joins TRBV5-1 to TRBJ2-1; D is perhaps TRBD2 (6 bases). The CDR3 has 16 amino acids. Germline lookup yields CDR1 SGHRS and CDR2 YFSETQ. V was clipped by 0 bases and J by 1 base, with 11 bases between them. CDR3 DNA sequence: TGCGCCAGCAGCTTGGTGGTAGCGGCGTCCTACAATGAGCAGTTCTTC. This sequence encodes CASSLVVAASYNEQFF.

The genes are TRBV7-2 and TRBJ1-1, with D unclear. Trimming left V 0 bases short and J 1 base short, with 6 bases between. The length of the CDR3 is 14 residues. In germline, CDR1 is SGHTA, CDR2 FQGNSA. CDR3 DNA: TGTGCCAGCAGCTTAGCGCTAGGGAACACTGAAGCTTTCTTT. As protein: CASSLALGNTEAFF.